This T cell receptor (beta chain) originates from a study of cytomegalovirus exposure and HLA in healthy donors. This clone showed up just once. Sequencing used immunoSEQ multiplex PCR; TCRdb keeps in-frame clones, though not all of them. The repertoire has 140,000 or so clones, around 90% of them found once; the top ten carry less than 5.5%. The CDR3 loop spans 16 amino acids. Germline CDR1 reads KGHSH; CDR2 reads LQKENI. J was trimmed by 7 bases and V by 4 bases; bases with no gene match: 12. This TCR was sampled from a man aged 18 to 30 in good health and CMV-seropositive. The chain is built from TRBV18 and TRBJ2-1; TRBD2 matches at 8 bases. What was sequenced was PBMCs. The DNA of the CDR3 is TGTGCCAGCTCACGTGTCGGGGGGGCTCGTGGGAATGAGCAGTTCTTC. Protein sequence: CASSRVGGARGNEQFF.